Detailed here is one T cell receptor beta chain. Its antigen remains unknown. CDR1 and CDR2 (germline): MNHEY, SVGEGT. This CDR3 has 17 residues. Unmatched junction bases numbered 9, after V lost 5 bases and J lost 1 base. With iRepertoire HTBI primers and Arm-PCR of CDR3 regions, TCR beta libraries were built. TCRdb analysed the multiplex PCR reads with MiXCR anew, one entry per CDR3 protein. The table lists 400,000 to 550,000 distinct CDR3 sequences, about a sixth of them singletons. This sample is drawn from a study of regulatory T cells in long-lasting Graves disease. Time point specified: newly diagnosed GD, antithyroid drugs for less than 3 months. RNA from PBMCs was the source of the TCR library. Study-wide results and limits: A reduction in accuracy may have resulted from the small sample size.

The sample also formed part of further work on T cells in Graves' hyperthyroidism and ophthalmopathy. That work contributes: Patients aged 18 to 65 with hyperthyroidism were newly diagnosed, with duration under 2 months.

The receptor comes from a woman aged 18-30 years with Graves disease. The sample in question was peripheral blood mononuclear cells (PBMCs), obtained at new diagnosis, from a patient treated with antithyroid drugs. The chain is built from TRBV6-2 or TRBV6-3 and TRBJ2-1, with 9 bases aligning to TRBD1. The CDR3 DNA follows: TGTGCCAGCAGTAGACAGACCGGACAGGGGTCCTACAATGAGCAGTTCTTC. Translated: CASSRQTGQGSYNEQFF.